This T cell receptor beta chain was identified in a study of T cell repertoires in cytomegalovirus infection. On the study more broadly: The public TCR beta signatures pointed to both CMV infection and matching HLA type. Findings and caveats of the study: HLA-C-restricted CMV clonotypes gave the most frequent clonotype in two of eight donors.

TCRdb re-called the reads through MiXCR, storing one row per CDR3 protein. Of roughly 280,000 distinct CDR3 sequences in the sample, around 9% were seen once. This clonotype was seen a few times. The antigen is unknown. Sequencing input: PBMCs. This TCR was sampled from a human donor in good health (CMV status not recorded). Some clones in this sample may be carry-over from other donors' samples.

The CDR3 DNA sequence: TGTGCCAGTAGTATGGCGGGACAGGGGGCAGATGAGCAGTTCTTC. Translated: CASSMAGQGADEQFF. The V gene is TRBV19, the J gene TRBJ2-1; 12 nucleotides match TRBD1. V gave up 3 bases and J gave up 8 bases; unmatched junction bases: 5. The CDR3 is 15 amino acids. Germline V lookup: CDR1 LNHDA, CDR2 SQIVND (reference sequence).